This T cell receptor beta chain was recorded in a study of blood T cells in healthy people across ages. Study conclusions and caveats: One million T cells yielded diversity estimates that were considered underestimates. While age rose, TCR beta diversity per million T cells dropped in a roughly linear way.

Sample-barcoded 5' priming and a J-beta primer mix drove a second PCR of 7 to 11 cycles. TCRdb independently ran MiXCR on the 5' RACE reads; one entry per CDR3 protein. Of 650,000 to 800,000 distinct CDR3 sequences in the sample, around two fifths are singletons; the top ten hold approximately 19%. The junction had 1 base not matched to a gene; V was cut back by 2 bases and J by 4 bases. Germline CDR1 is KGHSH and CDR2 is LQKENI. This CDR3 is built from 13 residues. This clonotype came up a few times. Antigen unknown. Sample donors were healthy Caucasian individuals that came from Russia, aged roughly 6 to 90. Isolation yielded PBMCs, at least 7 million per sample, in every case.

The clonotype comes from a man aged 55 to 69 in good health. V is TRBV18 and J is TRBJ2-5; TRBD1 matches at 7 bases. Sequences were obtained from blood. Written as DNA, the CDR3 is TGTGCCAGCTCACCAGAGGGGGCAGAGACCCAGTACTTC. Translated: CASSPEGAETQYF.